This T cell receptor beta chain was documented in a study of T cell repertoires in cytomegalovirus infection. Study context: Used in the study were CMV epitopes, some recently identified and HLA-C-restricted, others well-studied and HLA-B-restricted. The study's findings and limits: Summed frequency of shared TCR beta families picked out CMV carriers who also had the relevant HLA. The ex vivo response was dominated by HLA-C-restricted CMV-specific TCR beta clonotypes.

The CDR3 is made up of 12 amino acids. V lost 10 bases and J lost 4, with 11 bases in between. The germline CDR1 and CDR2 sequences are LNHDA and SQIVND (reference sequence). This clonotype turned up a few times. Its antigen remains unidentified. TCRdb used MiXCR to reprocess the reads, holding one entry per CDR3 protein. The sample contains roughly 990,000 distinct CDR3 sequences, 31% of which appear only once. This chain joins TRBV19 and TRBJ2-1; tentative D call: TRBD2 (7 bases). Material: cultured CD8+ T cells from PBMCs, obtained from culture after CMV antigen stimulation. The TCR comes from a human donor in good health (CMV status not recorded). Some clones in this sample may be carry-over from other donors' samples. The CDR3 DNA follows: TGTGCCACTCGGGGGGCTTACAATGAGCAGTTCTTC. Its translation: CATRGAYNEQFF. Combining the CDR3 with reference TRBV19 and TRBJ2-1 gives the whole variable domain DGGITQSPKYLFRKEGQNVTLSCEQNLNHDAMYWYRQDPGQGLRLIYYSQIVNDFQKGDIAEGYSVSREKKESFPLTVTSAQKNPTAFYLCATRGAYNEQFFGPGTRLTVL.